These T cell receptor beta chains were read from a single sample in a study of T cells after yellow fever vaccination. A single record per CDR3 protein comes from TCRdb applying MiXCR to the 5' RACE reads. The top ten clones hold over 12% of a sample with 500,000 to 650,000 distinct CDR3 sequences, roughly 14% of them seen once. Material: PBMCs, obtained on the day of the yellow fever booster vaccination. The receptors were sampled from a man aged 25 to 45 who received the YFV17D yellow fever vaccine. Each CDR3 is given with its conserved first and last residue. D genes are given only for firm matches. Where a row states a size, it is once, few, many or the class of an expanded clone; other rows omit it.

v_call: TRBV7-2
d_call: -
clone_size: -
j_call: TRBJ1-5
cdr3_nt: TGTGCCAGCAGCTTAGTCAGGTCCGATCAGCCCCAGCATTTT
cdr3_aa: CASSLVRSDQPQHF

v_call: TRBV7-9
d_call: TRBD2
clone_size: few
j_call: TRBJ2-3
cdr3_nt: TGTGCCAGCAGCCCCGGGACTAGCGGCTCCGGGGTGGATACGCAGTATTTT
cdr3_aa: CASSPGTSGSGVDTQYF

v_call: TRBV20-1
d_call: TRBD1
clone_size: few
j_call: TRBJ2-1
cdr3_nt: TGCAGTGCTAGGAAGACAGGGGGTGAAAATGAGCAGTTCTTC
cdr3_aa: CSARKTGGENEQFF

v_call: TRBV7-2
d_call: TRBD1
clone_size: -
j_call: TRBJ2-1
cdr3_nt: TGTGCCAGCAGCTCACAGGGGGCCAATGAGCAGTTCTTC
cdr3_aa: CASSSQGANEQFF

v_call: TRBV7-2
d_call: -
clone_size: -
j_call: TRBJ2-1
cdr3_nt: TGTGCCAGCAGCCATACCCCATACAATGAGCAGTTCTTC
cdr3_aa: CASSHTPYNEQFF

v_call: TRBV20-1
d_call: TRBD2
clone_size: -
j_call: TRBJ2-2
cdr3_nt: TGCAGTGCTAGAGATCGGTCTGGGGCTAGCGGAAACACCGGGGAGCTGTTTTTT
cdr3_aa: CSARDRSGASGNTGELFF

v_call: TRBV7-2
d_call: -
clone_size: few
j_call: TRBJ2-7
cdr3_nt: TGTGCCAGCAGCTTAGCGAATCCCAGGGGCGCCTACGAGCAGTACTTC
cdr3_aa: CASSLANPRGAYEQYF

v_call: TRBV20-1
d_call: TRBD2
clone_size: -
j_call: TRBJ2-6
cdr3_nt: TGCTGTGCTAGAGATTCGCGGGGGAGTCAGGCCGCTGGGGCCAACGTCCTGACTTTC
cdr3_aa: CCARDSRGSQAAGANVLTF

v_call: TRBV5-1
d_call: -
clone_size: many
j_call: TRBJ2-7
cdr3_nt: TGCGCCAGCAGCTTCGGGGGCGAGCGCGGTTCCTACGAGCAGTACTTC
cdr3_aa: CASSFGGERGSYEQYF

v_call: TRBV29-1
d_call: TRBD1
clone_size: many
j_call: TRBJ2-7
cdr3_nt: TGCAGCGCGACAGGGATTTCGGACGAGCAGTACTTC
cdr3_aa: CSATGISDEQYF

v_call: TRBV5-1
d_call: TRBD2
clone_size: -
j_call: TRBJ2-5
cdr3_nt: TGCGCCAGCAGCTTGACTAGCGGGGGGCCCGAGGAGACCCAGTACTTC
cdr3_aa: CASSLTSGGPEETQYF

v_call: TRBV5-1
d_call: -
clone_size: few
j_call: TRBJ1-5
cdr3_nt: TGCGCCAGCAGCTTGATGGGGGAGGGCAATCAGCCCCAGCATTTT
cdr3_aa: CASSLMGEGNQPQHF

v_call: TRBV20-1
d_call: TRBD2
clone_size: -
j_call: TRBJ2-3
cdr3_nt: TGCAGTGCTGAGAGGGCGCGGGAGGGCACAGATACGCAGTATTTT
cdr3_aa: CSAERAREGTDTQYF

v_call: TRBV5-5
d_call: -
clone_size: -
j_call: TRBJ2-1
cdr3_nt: TGTGCCAGCAGCTTGGAGGAAGGCGGCCTAATTGAGCAGTTCTTC
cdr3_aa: CASSLEEGGLIEQFF

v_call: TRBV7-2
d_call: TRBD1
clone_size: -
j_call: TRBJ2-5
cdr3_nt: TGTGCCAGCAGCCCCCGGGACAGGTATATGGAGACCCAGTACTTC
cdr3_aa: CASSPRDRYMETQYF

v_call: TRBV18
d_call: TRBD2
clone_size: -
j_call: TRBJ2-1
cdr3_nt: TGTGCCAGCTCACCACTGAGTAGCGGGACCCTCAATGAGCAGTTCTTC
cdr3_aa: CASSPLSSGTLNEQFF

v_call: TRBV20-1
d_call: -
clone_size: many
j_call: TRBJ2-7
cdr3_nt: TGCAGTGCTAGCGGGAACATAGGATCCTACGAGCAGTACTTC
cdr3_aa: CSASGNIGSYEQYF

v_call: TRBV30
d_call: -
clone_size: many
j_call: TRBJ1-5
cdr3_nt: TGTGCCTGGAGTGTACAGGGTGATCAGCCCCAGCATTTT
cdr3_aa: CAWSVQGDQPQHF

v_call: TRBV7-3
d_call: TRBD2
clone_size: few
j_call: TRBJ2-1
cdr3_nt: TGTGCCAGCAGCGCCGACGGGAGGGCCTACAATGAGCAGTTCTTC
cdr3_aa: CASSADGRAYNEQFF

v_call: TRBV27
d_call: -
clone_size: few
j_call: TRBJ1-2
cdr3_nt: TGTGCCAGCAGTTTCGGGGGCGCGGACTATGGCTACACCTTC
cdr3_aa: CASSFGGADYGYTF

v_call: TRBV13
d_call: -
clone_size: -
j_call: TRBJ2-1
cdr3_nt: TGTGCCAGCAGCCGCAGTTTGCCTTCGAGCTCCTACAATGAGCAGTTCTTC
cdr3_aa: CASSRSLPSSSYNEQFF

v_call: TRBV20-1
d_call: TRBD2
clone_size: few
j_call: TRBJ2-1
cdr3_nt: TGCAGTGCTAGAGTGCTAGCGGGAGTGGGTAATGAGCAGTTCTTC
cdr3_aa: CSARVLAGVGNEQFF

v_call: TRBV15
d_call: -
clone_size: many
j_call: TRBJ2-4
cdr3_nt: TGTGCCACCAGCAGAGCCGAGGCGGGACCTTTAGCCAAAAACATTCAGTACTTC
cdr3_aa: CATSRAEAGPLAKNIQYF

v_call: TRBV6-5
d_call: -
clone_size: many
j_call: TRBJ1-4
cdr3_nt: TGTGCCAGCAGTCGTGGGGGAGCGGGGAGTGAAAAACTGTTTTTT
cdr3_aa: CASSRGGAGSEKLFF

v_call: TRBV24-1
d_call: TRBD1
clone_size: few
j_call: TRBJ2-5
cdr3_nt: TGTGCCACCAGTGATCCGGGACAGGGGGCTCAGGAGACCCAGTACTTC
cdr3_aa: CATSDPGQGAQETQYF

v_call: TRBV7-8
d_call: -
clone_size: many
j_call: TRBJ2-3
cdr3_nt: TGTGCCAGCTCACCAGGGCCTAGCACAGATACGCAGTATTTT
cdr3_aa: CASSPGPSTDTQYF

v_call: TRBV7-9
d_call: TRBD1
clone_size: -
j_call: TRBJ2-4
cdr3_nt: TGTGCCAGCAGCTTAGACCTACGACAGGGCATTCAGTACTTC
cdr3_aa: CASSLDLRQGIQYF

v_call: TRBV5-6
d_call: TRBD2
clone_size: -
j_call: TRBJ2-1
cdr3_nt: TGTGCCAGCAGCCCCTACCGACTAGCGGGAGATGAGCAGTTCTTC
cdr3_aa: CASSPYRLAGDEQFF

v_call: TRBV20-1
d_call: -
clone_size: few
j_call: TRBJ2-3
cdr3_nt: TGCAGTGCTAGTACGAGAGCGGAAACTAGCACAGATACGCAGTATTTT
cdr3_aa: CSASTRAETSTDTQYF

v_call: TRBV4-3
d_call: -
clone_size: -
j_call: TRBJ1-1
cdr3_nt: TGCGCCAGCAGCCCGGTGGGGGGTGAAGCTTTCTTT
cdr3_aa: CASSPVGGEAFF

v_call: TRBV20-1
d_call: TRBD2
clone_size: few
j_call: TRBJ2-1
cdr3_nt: TGCAGTGCCCACTCGGGACTAGCTATACAGGAGCAGTTCTTC
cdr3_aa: CSAHSGLAIQEQFF

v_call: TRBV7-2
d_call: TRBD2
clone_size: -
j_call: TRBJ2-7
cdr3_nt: TGTGCCAGCAGAGTCATAGCGGGAGGCTACGAGCAGTACTTC
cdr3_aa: CASRVIAGGYEQYF

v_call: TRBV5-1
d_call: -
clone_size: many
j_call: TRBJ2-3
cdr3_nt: TGCGCCAGCAGCTTGGAGGGACGGATTAGCACAGATACGCAGTATTTT
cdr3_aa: CASSLEGRISTDTQYF

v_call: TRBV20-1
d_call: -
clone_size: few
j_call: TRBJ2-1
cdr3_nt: TGCAGTGCCCCAGGGGGGACTAGAGGGTTCAATGAGCAGTTCTTC
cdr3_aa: CSAPGGTRGFNEQFF

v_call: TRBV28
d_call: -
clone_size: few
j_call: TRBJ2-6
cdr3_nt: TGTGCCAGCAGTTTCCTAGAGGCTGGGGCCAACGTCCTGACTTTC
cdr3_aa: CASSFLEAGANVLTF

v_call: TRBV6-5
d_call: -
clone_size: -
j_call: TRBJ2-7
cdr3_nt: TGTGCCAGCAGTTACTCTCGTGCTTCCTACGAGCAGTACTTC
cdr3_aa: CASSYSRASYEQYF

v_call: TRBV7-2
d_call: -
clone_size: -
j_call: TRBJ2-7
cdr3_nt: TGTGCCAGCAGCTTAGCGGGGAGCGGAAGCTCCTACGAGCAGTACTTC
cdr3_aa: CASSLAGSGSSYEQYF

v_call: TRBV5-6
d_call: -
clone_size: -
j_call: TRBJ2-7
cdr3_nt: TGTGCCAGCAGCCACGGACTACTTCGCGAGCAGTACTTC
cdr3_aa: CASSHGLLREQYF

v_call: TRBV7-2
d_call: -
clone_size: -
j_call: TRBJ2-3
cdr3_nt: TGTGCCAGCAGACCTCTAGTCACGCCAGATACGCAGTATTTT
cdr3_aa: CASRPLVTPDTQYF

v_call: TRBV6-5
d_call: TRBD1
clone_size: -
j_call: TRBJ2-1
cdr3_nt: TGTGCCAGCAGTTATAAGTGGTACAGGGGGGAAAGCTCCTACAATGAGCAGTTCTTC
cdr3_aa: CASSYKWYRGESSYNEQFF

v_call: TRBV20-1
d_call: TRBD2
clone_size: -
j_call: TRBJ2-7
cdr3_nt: TGCAGTGCCCAGCGGGGTAGTGACTACGAGCAGTACTTC
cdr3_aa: CSAQRGSDYEQYF

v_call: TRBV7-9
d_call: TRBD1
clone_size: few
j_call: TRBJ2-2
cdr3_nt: TGTGCCAGCAGGTGGACAGGGGACACCGGGGAGCTGTTTTTT
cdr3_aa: CASRWTGDTGELFF

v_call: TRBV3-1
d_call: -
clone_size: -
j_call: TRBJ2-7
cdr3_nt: TGTGCCAGCAGCCAGTCTATCGGTACCTACGAGCAGTACTTC
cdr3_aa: CASSQSIGTYEQYF

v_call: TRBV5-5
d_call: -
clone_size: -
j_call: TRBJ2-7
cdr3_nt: TGTGCCAGCCGCCGACAGGCCTACGAGCAGTACTTC
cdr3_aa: CASRRQAYEQYF

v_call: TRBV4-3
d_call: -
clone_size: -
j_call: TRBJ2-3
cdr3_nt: TGCGCCAGCAGCCAAAGGCCGGCAAAGTTGGGGACAGATACGCAGTATTTT
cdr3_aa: CASSQRPAKLGTDTQYF

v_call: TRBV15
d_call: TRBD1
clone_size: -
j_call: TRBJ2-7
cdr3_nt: TGTGCCACGAGGGCGGGACAGGGTGTGGGCGAGCAGTACTTC
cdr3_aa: CATRAGQGVGEQYF

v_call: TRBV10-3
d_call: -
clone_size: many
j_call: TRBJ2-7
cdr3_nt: TGTGCCATCTCCTGGGACCCCTTCTCCTACGAGCAGTACTTC
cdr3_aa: CAISWDPFSYEQYF

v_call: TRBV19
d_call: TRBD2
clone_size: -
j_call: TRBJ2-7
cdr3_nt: TGTGCCAGTAGTGACACTAGCGGGGTCTCCTACGAGCAGTACTTC
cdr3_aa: CASSDTSGVSYEQYF

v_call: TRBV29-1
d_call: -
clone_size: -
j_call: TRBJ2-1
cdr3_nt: TGCAGCGTTGGTTGGACAGCCTACAATGAGCAGTTCTTC
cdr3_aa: CSVGWTAYNEQFF

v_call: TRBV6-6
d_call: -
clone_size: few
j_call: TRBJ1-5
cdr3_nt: TGTGCCAGCAGGGACACCGAGTATCAGCCCCAGCATTTT
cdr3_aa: CASRDTEYQPQHF

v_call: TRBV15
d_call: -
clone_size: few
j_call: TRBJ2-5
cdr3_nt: TGTGCCACCAGCAGGGTTGGAGAGACCCAGTACTTC
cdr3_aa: CATSRVGETQYF

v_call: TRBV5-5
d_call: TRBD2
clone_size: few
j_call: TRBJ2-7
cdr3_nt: TGTGCCAGCAGCCTAGGACTAGCGGACCCCTACGAGCAGTACTTC
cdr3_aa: CASSLGLADPYEQYF

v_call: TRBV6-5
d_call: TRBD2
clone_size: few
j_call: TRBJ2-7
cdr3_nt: TGTGCCAGCAGTTCGTCGGGAGGCAACCTCTACGAGCAGTACTTC
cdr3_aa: CASSSSGGNLYEQYF

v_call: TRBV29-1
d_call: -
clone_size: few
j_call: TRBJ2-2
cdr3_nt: TGCAGCGGGCAGGGGAACACCGGGGAGCTGTTTTTT
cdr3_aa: CSGQGNTGELFF